This entry features one T cell receptor (beta chain) sequence. These data belong to a study of T cells after somatic rescue of genetic block. Method: immunoSEQ multiplex PCR; TCRdb's copy keeps in-frame clones and lacks some. Found here are approximately 65,000 clones, roughly 90% of them singletons; the top ten hold just under 3%. The sequenced sample consisted of peripheral blood mononuclear cells (PBMCs). The TCR originated in a man between 35 and 55 years old.

This CDR3 reads CASSTGSPTTYNEQFF. Here the CDR3 DNA reads TGCGCCAGCAGTACCGGGTCGCCAACCACTTACAATGAGCAGTTCTTC. The chain has TRBV5-1 and TRBJ2-1; no definite D call. The ends were cut back, 5 bases at V and 4 bases at J, with 19 bases in the middle. The CDR3 runs to 16 residues. From germline, CDR1 is SGHRS and CDR2 YFSETQ.